This is a list of T cell receptor beta chains from one sample in a study of regulatory T cells in long-lasting Graves disease. TCRdb reprocessed the multiplex PCR reads via MiXCR and lists one record per CDR3 protein. The top ten clones hold 12% of a sample with 550,000 to 650,000 distinct CDR3 sequences, 15% to 20% of them seen once. The same sample was also studied in work on T cells in Graves' hyperthyroidism and ophthalmopathy.

Sequencing used peripheral blood mononuclear cells (PBMCs), obtained at new diagnosis, from a patient treated with antithyroid drugs. All receptors come from a man aged 18 to 29 with Graves disease. Each CDR3 is given with its conserved first and last residue. The order of the fields is clone size, J gene, D gene, V gene, CDR3 DNA, CDR3 protein. A D gene is named only where the DNA matches it firmly. Only part of the rows carry a size: once, few, many, or a class if the clone is expanded.

many | TRBJ2-1 | . | TRBV20-1 | TGCAGTGCTTACGGTAGGGGCGGAGGAAGCTCCTACAATGAGCAGTTCTTC | CSAYGRGGGSSYNEQFF
. | TRBJ1-2 | . | TRBV12-3/TRBV12-4 | TGTGCCAGCACCCACGCAGGTCGGTCAATCTATGGCTACACCTTC | CASTHAGRSIYGYTF
. | TRBJ1-3 | . | TRBV6-1 | TGTGCCAGCGGGGAAAGGGGCAGCTCTGGAAACACCATATATTTT | CASGERGSSGNTIYF
many | TRBJ2-1 | . | TRBV20-1 | TGCAGTGCTAGCGGGACAAACGGGAATGAGCAGTTCTTC | CSASGTNGNEQFF
. | TRBJ2-3 | . | TRBV19 | TGTGCCAGTAGTACCAGGACGGGGAGCACAGATACGCAGTATTTT | CASSTRTGSTDTQYF
many | TRBJ2-2 | . | TRBV2 | TGTGCCAGCAGTGATAACACCGGGGAGCTGTTTTTT | CASSDNTGELFF
many | TRBJ1-2 | . | TRBV27 | TGTGCCAGCACCCCCCGGGAAACCCCTAACTATGGCTACACCTTC | CASTPRETPNYGYTF
few | TRBJ2-7 | . | TRBV19 | TGTGCCAGTAGTATGACGGGAGATCCCTACGAGCAGTACTTC | CASSMTGDPYEQYF
many | TRBJ2-2 | . | TRBV18 | TGTACCAGCTCACCGAAGAACACCGGGGAGCTGTTTTTT | CTSSPKNTGELFF
few | TRBJ1-3 | TRBD1 | TRBV2 | TGTGCCAGCAGTTCGCGGACAGGGTCTGGAAACACCATATATTTT | CASSSRTGSGNTIYF
few | TRBJ2-7 | TRBD1 | TRBV9 | TGTGCCAGCAGCCCCCACTCCCCGGGACAGGGTTCCTACGAGCAGTACTTC | CASSPHSPGQGSYEQYF